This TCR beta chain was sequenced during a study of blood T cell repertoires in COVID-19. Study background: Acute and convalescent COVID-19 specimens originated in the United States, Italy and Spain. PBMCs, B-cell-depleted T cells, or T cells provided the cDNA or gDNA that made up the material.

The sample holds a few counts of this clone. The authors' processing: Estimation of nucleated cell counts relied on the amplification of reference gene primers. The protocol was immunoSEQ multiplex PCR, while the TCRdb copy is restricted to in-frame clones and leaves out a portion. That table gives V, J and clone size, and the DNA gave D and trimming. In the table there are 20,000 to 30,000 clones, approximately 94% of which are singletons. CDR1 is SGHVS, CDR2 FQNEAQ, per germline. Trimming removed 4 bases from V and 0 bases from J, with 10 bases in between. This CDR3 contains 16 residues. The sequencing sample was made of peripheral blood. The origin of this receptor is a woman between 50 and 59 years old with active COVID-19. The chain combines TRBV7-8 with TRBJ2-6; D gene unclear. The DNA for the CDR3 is TGTGCCAGCAGCTCCCTTCCGAGCTCTGGGGCCAACGTCCTGACTTTC. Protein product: CASSSLPSSGANVLTF.